This T cell receptor (beta chain) derives from a study of beta chain features in type 1 diabetes. General study results and limits: Shorter TCRB CDR3s, moderately but significantly so, marked every one of the four CD4+ subsets in Type 1 diabetes patients.

Isolation of CD4+ naive, central memory, regulatory and stem cell-like memory cells was achieved by sorting via CD45RO/CCR7/CD25/CD127/CD95/CD27. Sequenced material consisted of expressed TCRB transcripts (all of the isolated RNA was reverse transcribed). Profiling relied on immunoSEQ multiplex PCR, and the TCRdb table lists in-frame clones only, not all of them. The sample contains under 300,000 clones, 25% to 35% of which appear only once. Trimming stripped 4 bases from V and 6 bases from J, with 20 bases between. CDR3 length: 16 amino acids. Germline loops: CDR1 SGHDT, CDR2 YYEEEE. Note on this clone: Its specificity is not known.

The origin of this receptor is a man younger than 45 in good health. Sequenced input: central memory CD4+ T cells from blood. This chain uses TRBV5-6 with TRBJ2-4; tentatively, D is TRBD1 (6 bases). DNA for the CDR3: TGTGCCAGCAGCCGAGGGACACGCCCCACCATAAACATTCAGTACTTC. Amino acid sequence: CASSRGTRPTINIQYF.